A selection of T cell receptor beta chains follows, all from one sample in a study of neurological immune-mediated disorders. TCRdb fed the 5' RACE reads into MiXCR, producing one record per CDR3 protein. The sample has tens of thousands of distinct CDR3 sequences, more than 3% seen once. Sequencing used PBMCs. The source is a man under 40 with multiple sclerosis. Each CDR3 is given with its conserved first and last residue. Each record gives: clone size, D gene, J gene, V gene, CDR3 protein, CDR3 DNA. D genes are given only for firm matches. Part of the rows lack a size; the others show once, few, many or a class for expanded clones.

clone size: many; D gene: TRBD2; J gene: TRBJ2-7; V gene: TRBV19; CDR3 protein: CASSRSGTSIHEQYF; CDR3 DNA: TGTGCCAGTAGCCGATCCGGGACTAGCATCCACGAGCAGTACTTC
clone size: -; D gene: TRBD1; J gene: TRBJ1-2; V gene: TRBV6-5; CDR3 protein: CASSYPNPTGGGGYTF; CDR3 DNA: TGTGCCAGCAGTTACCCCAATCCGACAGGGGGTGGTGGCTACACCTTC
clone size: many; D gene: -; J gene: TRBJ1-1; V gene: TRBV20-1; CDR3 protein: CSARAINGGGDTEAFF; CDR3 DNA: TGCAGTGCTAGAGCTATCAACGGGGGGGGTGACACTGAAGCTTTCTTT
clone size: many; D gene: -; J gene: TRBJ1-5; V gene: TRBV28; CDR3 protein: CASISRYNNQPQHF; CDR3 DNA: TGTGCCAGCATCTCGAGGTACAACAATCAGCCCCAGCATTTT
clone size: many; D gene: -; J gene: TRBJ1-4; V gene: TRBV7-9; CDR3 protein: CASSLGGALNEKLFF; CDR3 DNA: TGTGCCAGCAGCTTAGGAGGGGCCCTTAATGAAAAACTGTTTTTT
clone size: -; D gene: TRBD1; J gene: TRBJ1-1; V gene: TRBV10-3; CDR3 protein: CAISTGQGGTEAFF; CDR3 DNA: TGTGCCATCAGTACAGGACAGGGGGGGACTGAAGCTTTCTTT
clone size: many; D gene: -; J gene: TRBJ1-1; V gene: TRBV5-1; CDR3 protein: CASSPQTENTEAFF; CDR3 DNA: TGCGCCAGCAGCCCCCAGACAGAGAACACTGAAGCTTTCTTT
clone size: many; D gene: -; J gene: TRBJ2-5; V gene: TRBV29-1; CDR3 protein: CSGISDSETQYF; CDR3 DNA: TGCAGCGGTATAAGTGACTCAGAGACCCAGTACTTC
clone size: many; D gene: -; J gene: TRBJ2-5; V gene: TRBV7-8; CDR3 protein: CAGGAGSETQYF; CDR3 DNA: TGTGCCGGAGGGGCAGGGTCAGAGACCCAGTACTTC
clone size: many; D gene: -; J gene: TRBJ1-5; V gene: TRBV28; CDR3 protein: CASRYRDPGLEYSNQPQHF; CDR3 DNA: TGTGCCAGCAGGTACCGGGACCCAGGGTTGGAGTATAGCAATCAGCCCCAGCATTTT
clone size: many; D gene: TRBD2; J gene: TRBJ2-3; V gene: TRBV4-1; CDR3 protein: CASSQDGAGVSTDTQYF; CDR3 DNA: TGCGCCAGCAGCCAAGATGGGGCGGGGGTGAGCACAGATACGCAGTATTTT
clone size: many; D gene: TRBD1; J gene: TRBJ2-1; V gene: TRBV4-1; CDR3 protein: CASTRGQVNYNEQFF; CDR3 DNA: TGCGCCAGCACCAGAGGACAGGTGAACTACAATGAGCAGTTCTTC
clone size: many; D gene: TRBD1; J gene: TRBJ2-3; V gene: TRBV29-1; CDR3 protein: CSVRQGLGDTQYF; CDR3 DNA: TGCAGCGTCAGACAGGGGTTGGGAGATACGCAGTATTTT
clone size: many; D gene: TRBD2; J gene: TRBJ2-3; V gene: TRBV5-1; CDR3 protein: CASSLRAGALSTDTQYF; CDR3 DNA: TGCGCCAGCAGCTTGAGGGCGGGAGCGTTAAGCACAGATACGCAGTATTTT
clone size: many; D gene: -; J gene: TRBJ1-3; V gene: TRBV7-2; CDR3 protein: CASSLSGVGNTIYF; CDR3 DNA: TGTGCCAGCAGCTTATCAGGGGTCGGAAACACCATATATTTT
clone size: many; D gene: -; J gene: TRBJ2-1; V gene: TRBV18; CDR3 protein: CASSTGSQTMKQFF; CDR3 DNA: TGTGCCAGCTCAACCGGGTCTCAAACAATGAAGCAGTTCTTC
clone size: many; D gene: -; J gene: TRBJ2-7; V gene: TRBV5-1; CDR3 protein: CASSHDGSSYEQYF; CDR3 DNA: TGCGCCAGCAGCCACGACGGTAGCTCCTACGAGCAGTACTTC
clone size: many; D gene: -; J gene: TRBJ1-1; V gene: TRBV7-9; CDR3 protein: CASSRTENTEAFF; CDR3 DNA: TGTGCCAGCAGCCGAACAGAGAACACTGAAGCTTTCTTT
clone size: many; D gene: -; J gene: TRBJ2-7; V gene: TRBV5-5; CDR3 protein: CASSLGLDPTYEQYF; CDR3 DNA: TGTGCCAGCAGCTTGGGGCTTGATCCGACCTACGAGCAGTACTTC
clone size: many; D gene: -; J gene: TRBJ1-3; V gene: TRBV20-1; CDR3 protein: CSASRDASGNTIYF; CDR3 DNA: TGCAGTGCTAGCCGGGATGCATCTGGAAACACCATATATTTT
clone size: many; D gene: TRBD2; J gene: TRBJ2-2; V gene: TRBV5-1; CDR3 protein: CASSLVSLAGAFYAGELFF; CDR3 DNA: TGCGCCAGCAGCTTGGTCTCACTAGCGGGGGCATTTTACGCCGGGGAGCTGTTTTTT
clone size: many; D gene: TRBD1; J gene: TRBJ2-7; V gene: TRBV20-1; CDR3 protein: CSIPDPGQGTYEQYF; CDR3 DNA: TGCAGTATTCCTGACCCGGGACAGGGAACCTACGAGCAGTACTTC
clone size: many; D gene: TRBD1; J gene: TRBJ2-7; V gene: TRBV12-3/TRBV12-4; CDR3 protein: CASSPGQGSYEQYF; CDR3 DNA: TGTGCCAGCAGCCCGGGACAGGGAAGCTACGAGCAGTACTTC
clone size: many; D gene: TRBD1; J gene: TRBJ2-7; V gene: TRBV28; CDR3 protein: CASSYGTGSPYEQYF; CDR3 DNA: TGTGCCAGCAGTTATGGGACAGGGTCCCCCTACGAGCAGTACTTC
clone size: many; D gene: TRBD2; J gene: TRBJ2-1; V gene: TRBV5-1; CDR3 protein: CASREASGGAYEQFF; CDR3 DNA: TGCGCCAGCAGGGAAGCTAGCGGGGGGGCCTATGAGCAGTTCTTC
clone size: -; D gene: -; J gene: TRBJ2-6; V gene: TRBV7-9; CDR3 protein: CASSRTALSGANVLTF; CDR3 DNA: TGTGCCAGCAGCCGGACAGCGCTCTCTGGGGCCAACGTCCTGACTTTC
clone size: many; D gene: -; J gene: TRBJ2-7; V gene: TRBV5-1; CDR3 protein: CASSLISVGEFIYEQYF; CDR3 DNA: TGCGCCAGCAGCTTGATAAGCGTCGGAGAATTCATCTACGAGCAGTACTTC
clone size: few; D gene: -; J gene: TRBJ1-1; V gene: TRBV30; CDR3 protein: CAWSFPGLNTEAFF; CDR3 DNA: TGTGCCTGGTCGTTTCCCGGGCTGAACACTGAAGCTTTCTTT